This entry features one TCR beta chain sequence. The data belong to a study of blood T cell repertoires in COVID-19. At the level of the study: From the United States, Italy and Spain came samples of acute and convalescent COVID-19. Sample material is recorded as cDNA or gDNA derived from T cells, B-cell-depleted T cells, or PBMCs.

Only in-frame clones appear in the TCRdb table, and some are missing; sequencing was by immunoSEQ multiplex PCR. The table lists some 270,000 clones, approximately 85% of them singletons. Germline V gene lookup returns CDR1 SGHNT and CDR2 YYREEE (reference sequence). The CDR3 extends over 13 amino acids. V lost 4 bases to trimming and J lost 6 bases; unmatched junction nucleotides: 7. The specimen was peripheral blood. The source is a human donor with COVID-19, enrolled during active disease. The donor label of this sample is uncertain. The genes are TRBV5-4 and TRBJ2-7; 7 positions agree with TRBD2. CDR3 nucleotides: TGTGCCAGCAGCGGGGGGGTTCAGCGCGAGCAGTACTTC. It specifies CASSGGVQREQYF.